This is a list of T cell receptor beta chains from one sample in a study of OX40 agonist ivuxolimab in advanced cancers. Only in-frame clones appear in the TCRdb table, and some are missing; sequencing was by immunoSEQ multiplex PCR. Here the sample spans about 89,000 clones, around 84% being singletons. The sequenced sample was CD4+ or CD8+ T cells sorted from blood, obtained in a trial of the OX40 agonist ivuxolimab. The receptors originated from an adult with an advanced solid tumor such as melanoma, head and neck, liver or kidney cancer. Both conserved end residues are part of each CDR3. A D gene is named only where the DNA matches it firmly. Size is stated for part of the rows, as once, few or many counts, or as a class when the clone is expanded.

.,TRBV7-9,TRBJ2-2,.,CASSPKGTGNTGELFF,TGTGCCAGCAGCCCGAAGGGAACTGGGAACACCGGGGAGCTGTTTTTT
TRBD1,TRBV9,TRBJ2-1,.,CASSVSRTGGEQFF,TGTGCCAGCAGCGTATCCAGGACAGGCGGAGAGCAGTTCTTC
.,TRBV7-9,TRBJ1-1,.,CASSFQGRNTEAFF,TGTGCCAGCAGCTTTCAGGGGAGGAACACTGAAGCTTTCTTT
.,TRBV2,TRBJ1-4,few,CASSVGQGNEKLFF,TGTGCCAGCAGCGTTGGGCAGGGAAATGAAAAACTGTTTTTT
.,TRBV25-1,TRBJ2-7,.,CASSGAYEQYF,TGTGCCAGCAGTGGGGCGTACGAGCAGTACTTC
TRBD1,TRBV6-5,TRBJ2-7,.,CASSLGQGGYEQYF,TGTGCCAGCAGTCTAGGACAGGGGGGGTACGAGCAGTACTTC
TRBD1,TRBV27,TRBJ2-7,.,CASRGTAPVGSYEQYF,TGTGCCAGCAGAGGGACAGCGCCTGTCGGCTCCTACGAGCAGTACTTC
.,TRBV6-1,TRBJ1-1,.,CANKIHRRGSEAFF,TGTGCCAATAAAATTCACAGGCGAGGATCTGAAGCTTTCTTT
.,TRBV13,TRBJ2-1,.,CASSLRGSPSREQFF,TGTGCCAGCAGCTTAAGGGGCAGCCCCTCGCGGGAGCAGTTCTTC
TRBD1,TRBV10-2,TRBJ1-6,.,CASTGTGQGMSPLHF,TGCGCCAGCACGGGTACGGGACAGGGGATGTCACCCCTCCACTTT
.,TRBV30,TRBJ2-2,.,CAWSEGVGTTNTGELFF,TGTGCCTGGAGCGAGGGGGTGGGCACCACGAACACCGGGGAGCTGTTTTTT
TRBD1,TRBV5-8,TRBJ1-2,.,CASSPGPGTVIYGYTF,TGTGCCAGCAGCCCCGGCCCCGGGACAGTAATTTATGGCTACACCTTC
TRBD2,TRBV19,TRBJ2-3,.,CASSIITAGPTDTQYF,TGTGCCAGTAGTATAATAACAGCGGGGCCCACAGATACGCAGTATTTT
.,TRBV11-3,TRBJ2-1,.,CASSYGTAYNEQFF,TGTGCCAGCAGCTATGGGACGGCCTACAATGAGCAGTTCTTC
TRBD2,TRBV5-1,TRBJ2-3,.,CASRELAGYTDTQYF,TGCGCCAGCAGGGAACTAGCGGGATACACAGATACGCAGTATTTT
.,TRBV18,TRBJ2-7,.,CASSPPNSYEQYF,TGTGCCAGCTCACCGCCAAACTCCTACGAGCAGTACTTC
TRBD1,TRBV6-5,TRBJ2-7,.,CASALGQGAYEQYF,TGTGCCAGCGCTCTGGGACAGGGAGCCTACGAGCAGTACTTC
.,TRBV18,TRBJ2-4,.,CASSYIGDIQYF,TGTGCCAGCTCGTACATAGGAGACATTCAGTACTTC
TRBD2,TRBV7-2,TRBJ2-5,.,CASSRLALTQETQYF,TGTGCCAGCAGTCGACTAGCGCTGACCCAAGAGACCCAGTACTTC
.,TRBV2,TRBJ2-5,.,CASSYETQYF,TGTGCCAGCAGTTATGAGACCCAGTACTTC
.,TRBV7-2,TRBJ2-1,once,CASSLEGQRGNEQFF,TGTGCCAGCAGCTTAGAAGGACAGAGGGGCAATGAGCAGTTCTTC
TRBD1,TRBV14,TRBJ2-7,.,CASSQGDREKQYF,TGTGCCAGCAGCCAGGGCGACAGGGAAAAGCAGTACTTC
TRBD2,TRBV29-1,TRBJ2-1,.,CSVPTTSGVSYNEQFF,TGCAGCGTCCCGACGACTAGCGGGGTCTCCTACAATGAGCAGTTCTTC